What follows are 9 T cell receptor beta chains derived from one specimen sequenced in a study of shared clonotypes between healthy human individuals. Measured with immunoSEQ multiplex PCR; TCRdb has only the in-frame clones, and not every one. The sample includes more than 550,000 clones, around 91% seen only once; the top ten take about 33%. What was sequenced was memory CD8+ T cells from PBMCs. Subset noted: CD45RO+ cells pooled with CCR7-negative TemRA cells. These receptors originate from a man younger than 30 in good health. Some clones in this sample may be carry-over from other donors' samples.

V is TRBV28 and J is TRBJ1-6; D not resolved. Germline-derived CDR1 and CDR2 are MDHEN and SYDVKM. The CDR3 loop spans 14 amino acids. V was cut by 6 bases and J by 10 bases, with 16 bases left in between. The CDR3 sequence: CASSYGSYGSPLHF. The CDR3 DNA follows: TGTGCCAGCAGCTATGGGAGTTACGGGTCACCCCTCCACTTT.

This chain connects TRBV28 to TRBJ1-5; D call uncertain. Germline assignment: CDR1 MDHEN and CDR2 SYDVKM. The CDR3 contains 13 residues. Trimming removed 7 bases at V and 4 bases at J, with 11 bases between. The CDR3 DNA follows: TGTGCCAGCAATTGGGTGACGAATCAGCCCCAGCATTTT. Translation: CASNWVTNQPQHF.

The chain employs TRBV4-1 and TRBJ2-1; 7 bases align to TRBD2. The germline V gene encodes CDR1 MGHRA and CDR2 YSYEKL. The CDR3 runs to 17 residues. V lost 0 bases to trimming and J lost 3 bases; unmatched junction nucleotides: 8. CDR3 sequence reads: CASSQEGRTRSYNEQFF. The CDR3 DNA is TGCGCCAGCAGCCAAGAGGGAAGGACTAGAAGCTACAATGAGCAGTTCTTC.

The chain combines TRBV29-1 with TRBJ2-1, with 10 bases matching TRBD2. This CDR3 region has 14 residues. Germline CDR1 is SQVTM and CDR2 is ANQGSEA. Trimming at V came to 5 bases and at J to 5 bases, leaving 6 bases not matched to a gene. CDR3 nucleotides: TGCAGCGTTTTTCTAGCGGGAGTTCACAATGAGCAGTTCTTC. It is translated as CSVFLAGVHNEQFF.

The chain uses TRBV27 and TRBJ2-1; D is possibly TRBD1 (5 bases). V dropped 4 bases and J dropped 1 base, with 14 bases sitting between them. CDR3 length: 16 amino acids. Germline lookup yields CDR1 MNHEY and CDR2 SMNVEV (reference sequence). Here the CDR3 DNA reads TGTGCCAGCAGTTCTTGGCGGACACTTTCCTACAATGAGCAGTTCTTC. Protein: CASSSWRTLSYNEQFF.

V is TRBV5-4 and J is TRBJ2-6, with D possibly TRBD2 on 7 matching bases. This CDR3 contains 18 residues. Germline values: CDR1 SGHNT, CDR2 YYREEE (reference sequence). With 7 bases removed from V and 0 bases from J, the gap between germline ends came to 20 bases. The CDR3 DNA reads TGTGCCAGCCGGGGGGCGGGCGAGTTAACCTCTGGGGCCAACGTCCTGACTTTC. Amino acid sequence: CASRGAGELTSGANVLTF.

The chain joins TRBV27 to TRBJ2-5; 11 nucleotides match TRBD2. J gave up 1 base and V 4 bases, and 5 bases lay outside the gene matches. The length of the CDR3 is 16 residues. CDR1 is MNHEY and CDR2 is SMNVEV in the germline V gene (reference sequence). CDR3 sequence (DNA): TGTGCCAGCAGTTCCAGACTAGCGGGATTCCAAGAGACCCAGTACTTC. Translated: CASSSRLAGFQETQYF.

The V and J genes are TRBV7-9 and TRBJ2-3; the D gene is possibly TRBD2 (5 bases). Germline CDR1 SEHNR, CDR2 FQNEAQ (reference sequence). The length of the CDR3 is 13 residues. Trimming took 4 bases from V and 4 from J, leaving 9 bases between them. In nucleotides, the CDR3 is TGTGCCAGCAGCTCCTTGGGAGCAGATACGCAGTATTTT. As protein: CASSSLGADTQYF.

The chain carries TRBV10-3 and TRBJ2-3; 8 bases are a match to TRBD2. The CDR3 sequence is 19 residues long. Germline V gene sequence: CDR1 ENHRY, CDR2 SYGVKD. After removal of 2 bases from V and 0 bases from J, the junction contained 13 bases not matched to a gene. The DNA of the CDR3 is TGTGCCATCAGTGAGCCGACCCCCGATATAGCGGGGAGCACAGATACGCAGTATTTT. It is translated as CAISEPTPDIAGSTDTQYF.